The 5 T cell receptor beta chains below were found in one sample sequenced in a study of response to subunit inactivated influenza vaccine. TCRdb passed the RT-PCR reads through MiXCR, listing each CDR3 protein once. The sample lists some 800,000 distinct CDR3 sequences; less than 25% were seen once. The specimen comprised PBMCs from blood, sampled 4 to 6 days after vaccination. The receptors stem from a man aged 45-65 years who received an inactivated influenza vaccine.

V is TRBV20-1 and J is TRBJ2-5; tentative D call: TRBD2 (6 bases). This CDR3 is 12 amino acids long. Trimming stripped 3 bases from V and 5 bases from J, with 10 bases between. Germline assignment: CDR1 DFQATT and CDR2 SNEGSKA (reference sequence). The CDR3 here is CSARVGTETQYF. The CDR3 DNA follows: TGCAGTGCTAGGGTAGGGACTGAGACCCAGTACTTC.

This clonotype occurred a few times. CDR3 protein: CASSQVTSHNEQFF. CDR3 sequence (DNA): TGTGCCAGCAGCCAAGTGACCTCTCACAATGAGCAGTTCTTC. V gene TRBV3-1 combines with J gene TRBJ2-1, with D uncertain. The germline V gene has CDR1 LGHDT and CDR2 YNNKEL (reference sequence). V gave up 1 base and J gave up 5 bases, with 9 bases separating them. The length of the CDR3 is 14 residues.

The chain couples TRBV7-2 to TRBJ2-7, with 8 positions matching TRBD2. Per germline, CDR1 SGHTA and CDR2 FQGNSA. Unmatched junction bases numbered 5, after V lost 3 bases and J lost 4 bases. This CDR3 has 14 residues. CDR3: CASSFGGAFYEQYF. The CDR3, as DNA: TGTGCCAGCAGCTTCGGGGGGGCGTTTTACGAGCAGTACTTC.

The table lists this clonotype with a few counts. V gene TRBV5-6 combines with J gene TRBJ2-1, with 8 bases lining up with TRBD2. This CDR3 spans 19 amino acids. V lost 1 base, J lost 0 bases, and 12 bases stayed unmatched. Germline V gene data show CDR1 as SGHDT and CDR2 as YYEEEE. The CDR3 DNA reads TGTGCCAGCAGCTTGAAAGGGCCCTTAGCGGGATTCTCCTACAATGAGCAGTTCTTC. This encodes CASSLKGPLAGFSYNEQFF.

The genes are TRBV20-1 and TRBJ2-3; D is undetermined. The germline V and J ends were trimmed by 5 bases and 1 base, with 16 bases remaining between them. This CDR3 is 15 amino acids long. In germline, CDR1 is DFQATT, CDR2 SNEGSKA (reference sequence). CDR3 loop: CSAVRRLTRTDTQYF. The CDR3 DNA reads as TGCAGTGCTGTCAGGCGCTTAACCCGCACAGATACGCAGTATTTT.